These T cell receptor beta chains were read from a single sample in a study of CD8 T cells in Susac syndrome. In TCRdb, the immunoSEQ multiplex PCR reads were re-called with MiXCR into one record per CDR3 protein. The sample shows about 80,000 distinct CDR3 sequences, around 96% of them seen only once. Source material: CD8+ T cells from PBMCs. These receptors all come from a human donor with Susac syndrome. Both conserved end residues are part of each CDR3. The D gene is left open where the match is weak. Not all rows give a size; the values are once, few, many and, for expanded clones, a class.

v_call	cdr3_length	j_call	clone_size	d_call	cdr3_nt	cdr3_aa
TRBV15	17	TRBJ2-5	NA	TRBD2	TGTGCCACCAGCAGAGTTCGAACTAGCGGGCTCCAAGAGACCCAGTACTTC	CATSRVRTSGLQETQYF
TRBV27	13	TRBJ2-7	NA	TRBD1	TGTGCCAGCAGTGGGACAGCGAGCTACGAGCAGTACTTC	CASSGTASYEQYF
TRBV7-9	17	TRBJ2-7	NA	TRBD2	TGTGCCAGCAGCTTATTGCTAGCGGGATCCCGGACGGACGAGCAGTACTTC	CASSLLLAGSRTDEQYF
TRBV28	11	TRBJ2-7	NA	TRBD1	TGTGCCACCAAGCAGGGGGCCGAGCAGTACTTC	CATKQGAEQYF
TRBV11-2	16	TRBJ2-1	NA	NA	TGTGCCAGCAGCTTCTATATTCAAGGATCACGCAATGAGCAGTTCTTC	CASSFYIQGSRNEQFF
TRBV4-1	17	TRBJ1-5	NA	NA	TGCGCCAGCAGCCAAGACGCGGCAGAACGGCCTAATCAGCCCCAGCATTTT	CASSQDAAERPNQPQHF
TRBV5-6	19	TRBJ2-6	NA	NA	TGTGCCAGCAGCATCTTAGTGGGGTGGGGCAGCTCTGGGGCCAACGTCCTGACTTTC	CASSILVGWGSSGANVLTF
TRBV2	17	TRBJ2-6	NA	NA	TGTGCCAGCAGCCTCTTCGTAGGGCAAGGTGGGGCCAACGTCCTGACTTTC	CASSLFVGQGGANVLTF
TRBV9	13	TRBJ2-5	NA	NA	TGTGCCAGCAGCGTAAGGGCGATGGAGACCCAGTACTTC	CASSVRAMETQYF
TRBV29-1	14	TRBJ2-6	few	NA	TGCAGCGTCCTTGGTCTCTCTGGGGCCAACGTCCTGACTTTC	CSVLGLSGANVLTF
TRBV20-1	12	TRBJ2-2	NA	NA	TGCAGTGCTAGAGATCGGGCTGGGGAGCTGTTTTTT	CSARDRAGELFF
TRBV28	13	TRBJ2-7	once	NA	TGTGCCAGCAGTTTACTCGTCCTCGACGAGCAGTACTTC	CASSLLVLDEQYF
TRBV18	14	TRBJ2-2	NA	NA	TGTGCCAGCTCACCTCTGGGGAACACCGGGGAGCTGTTTTTT	CASSPLGNTGELFF
TRBV7-9	15	TRBJ2-3	NA	TRBD1	TGTGCCAGCAGCCCGCCGGACAGGGACCAAGATACGCAGTATTTT	CASSPPDRDQDTQYF
TRBV10-2	14	TRBJ1-1	once	NA	TGCGCCAGCAGTGAGCAAATGTCGAACACTGAAGCTTTCTTT	CASSEQMSNTEAFF
TRBV29-1	17	TRBJ2-3	NA	TRBD2	TGCAGCGTTGGTGTACTAGCGGGGGGGGCGAGCACAGATACGCAGTATTTT	CSVGVLAGGASTDTQYF
TRBV4-2	15	TRBJ2-2	NA	NA	TGTGCCAGCAGCCAGGACGAAACAGGGTCCGGGGAGCTGTTTTTT	CASSQDETGSGELFF
TRBV27	15	TRBJ2-5	NA	TRBD1	TGTGCCAGCAGCCGCCGGGACAGGTTGGGTGAGACCCAGTACTTC	CASSRRDRLGETQYF
TRBV10-3	15	TRBJ1-6	NA	NA	TGTGCCATCAGTGAGTCAGGGGCGGGGAATTCACCCCTCCACTTT	CAISESGAGNSPLHF
TRBV5-1	15	TRBJ2-1	NA	TRBD2	TGCGCCAGCAGCCCCACGGGGGGGGTTGTTGATGAGCAGTTCTTC	CASSPTGGVVDEQFF
TRBV2	12	TRBJ2-1	NA	NA	TGTGCCAGCAGTGAATGGGACTCCGATCCGTTCTTC	CASSEWDSDPFF
TRBV18	12	TRBJ2-5	NA	NA	TGTGCCAGCGGAAACATTGAAGAGACCCAGTACTTC	CASGNIEETQYF
TRBV29-1	14	TRBJ2-3	NA	NA	TGCAGCGTTGAAGACATCAGGGCCACAGATACGCAGTATTTT	CSVEDIRATDTQYF
TRBV29-1	12	TRBJ2-1	NA	NA	TGCAGCGCCCCCCAGGGCCTTGGTGAGCAGTTCTTC	CSAPQGLGEQFF
TRBV5-4	12	TRBJ1-1	NA	TRBD1	TGTGCCAGCAGCTCTGGACAGGCTGAAGCTTTCTTT	CASSSGQAEAFF
TRBV11-2	12	TRBJ2-1	NA	NA	TGTGCCAGCGTAGCCCCGGGGGTAGGGAAATTCTTC	CASVAPGVGKFF
TRBV12-3/TRBV12-4	17	TRBJ2-5	NA	NA	TGTGCCAGCAGTTTTCGGGGTGGGGGACCGAACCAAGAGACCCAGTACTTC	CASSFRGGGPNQETQYF
TRBV7-2	14	TRBJ1-2	few	TRBD1	TGTGCCAGCAGCCGGGGACAGGGGAACTATGGCTACACCTTC	CASSRGQGNYGYTF
TRBV7-2	15	TRBJ1-5	NA	NA	TGTGCCAGCAGCTTAGGAGGGTTTAGCAATCAGCCCCAGCATTTT	CASSLGGFSNQPQHF
TRBV29-1	12	TRBJ1-2	NA	TRBD1	TGCAGCGTTGTCGGGGGGACAGTAGGCTACACCTTC	CSVVGGTVGYTF
TRBV7-9	13	TRBJ1-1	NA	TRBD1	TGTGCCAGCGGACAGGGAGGGAACACTGAAGCTTTCTTT	CASGQGGNTEAFF
TRBV14	16	TRBJ2-5	NA	NA	TGTGCCAGCAGCCAGGGCGGACCTCTAAGTCGAGAGACCCAGTACTTC	CASSQGGPLSRETQYF
TRBV20-1	12	TRBJ2-7	once	NA	TGCAGTGCTAGACCTCCCTGGGCCGAGCAGTACTTC	CSARPPWAEQYF
TRBV27	14	TRBJ1-2	NA	NA	TGTGCCAGCAGTTTCAACAGCGGGTCGAATGGCTACACCTTC	CASSFNSGSNGYTF
TRBV30	11	TRBJ2-7	NA	NA	TGTGCCTGGAGTGAGGCTGGGGAGCAGTACTTC	CAWSEAGEQYF
TRBV5-1	17	TRBJ2-6	NA	TRBD2	TGCGCCAGCAGCGCCTGGGAGGGCCCCGCTGGGGCCAACGTCCTGACTTTC	CASSAWEGPAGANVLTF
TRBV29-1	12	TRBJ2-1	NA	NA	TGCAGCGAGTTGGACTCCTACAATGAGCAGTTCTTC	CSELDSYNEQFF
TRBV6-2/TRBV6-3	15	TRBJ2-7	NA	TRBD2	TGTGCCAGCAGTAACCAGTGGGACTACTCCTACGAGCAGTACTTC	CASSNQWDYSYEQYF
TRBV9	12	TRBJ2-4	NA	NA	TGTGCCAGCGGTAGGGGTGGGAACATTCAGTACTTC	CASGRGGNIQYF
TRBV9	16	TRBJ2-1	NA	TRBD2	TGTGCCAGCAGCGTAGATAACGCGGGAGTGGGCAATGAGCAGTTCTTC	CASSVDNAGVGNEQFF
TRBV27	16	TRBJ2-1	NA	TRBD1	TGTGCCAGCAGTACGCGACAGGGGGCCTCCTACAATGAGCAGTTCTTC	CASSTRQGASYNEQFF